This T cell receptor (beta chain) derives from a study of cytomegalovirus exposure and HLA in healthy donors. Across the whole study: About 85 million unique TCRs from HLA-typed donors were held in an early release of data. Study results and limitations: A list of 164 TCR beta chains associated with cytomegalovirus was given.

The PCR had 60 Vbeta and 13 Jbeta primers. The table came from immunoSEQ multiplex PCR; TCRdb's copy has only in-frame clones and leaves some out. This table lists 130,000 to 150,000 clones. Germline V CDR1 and CDR2: MDHEN, SYDVKM. This CDR3 has 14 amino acids. Trimming removed 5 bases at V and 0 bases at J, with 10 bases between. As to this clone: The target antigen is unknown.

This TCR derives from a male donor in good health and CMV-seronegative. This chain uses TRBV28 with TRBJ1-2; tentatively, D is TRBD1 (6 bases). The specimen sequenced was PBMCs. The CDR3 region is CASSRDISNYGYTF. Here the CDR3 DNA reads TGTGCCAGCAGTCGGGACATCTCTAACTATGGCTACACCTTC.